Listed here are 6 T cell receptor beta chains from one sample, sequenced in a study of blood T cell repertoires in COVID-19. TCRdb keeps only in-frame clones here, not all; method: immunoSEQ multiplex PCR. The table records 110,000 to 150,000 clones, 65% to 85% of them present only once. Material for sequencing was peripheral blood. The receptor source for this set is a woman in her fifties or sixties with acute or convalescent COVID-19.

The chain carries TRBV25-1 and TRBJ2-7; D possibly corresponds to TRBD2 (5 bases). Trimming left V 8 bases short and J 2 bases short, with 16 bases between. The CDR3 has 14 residues. The germline CDR1 and CDR2 sequences are MGHDK and SYGVNS. CDR3 sequence (DNA): TGTGCCAGCCGCTCTGACGGACTCCCCTACGAGCAGTACTTC. This sequence encodes CASRSDGLPYEQYF.

The rearrangement uses TRBV7-9 and TRBJ1-1, with 8 bases matching TRBD1. CDR1 and CDR2 from the germline V gene are SEHNR and FQNEAQ (reference sequence). J was trimmed by 8 bases and V by 6 bases; bases with no gene match: 5. The CDR3 covers 12 residues. The CDR3 nucleotides are TGTGCCAGCAGAGAGGACAGGGCGGAAGCTTTCTTT. Amino acids: CASREDRAEAFF. The whole variable domain, filled in from reference TRBV7-9 and TRBJ1-1, reads DTGVSQNPRHKITKRGQNVTFRCDPISEHNRLYWYRQTLGQGPEFLTYFQNEAQLEKSRLLSDRFSAERPKGSFSTLEIQRTEQGDSAMYLCASREDRAEAFFGQGTRLTVV.

This CDR3 reads CASKKTGGALRTNYGYTF. The CDR3 nucleotides read TGTGCCAGCAAGAAGACAGGGGGGGCCTTGAGGACTAACTATGGCTACACCTTC. V and J are TRBV28 and TRBJ1-2, with 9 nucleotides matching TRBD1. The CDR3 extends over 18 amino acids. From germline, CDR1 is MDHEN and CDR2 SYDVKM. Unmatched junction bases numbered 15, after V lost 7 bases and J lost 0 bases.

V is TRBV6-5 and J is TRBJ2-7, with 9 bases that match TRBD1. Trimming took 2 bases from V and 0 from J; bases not matched to a gene: 2. The germline CDR1 and CDR2 sequences are MNHEY and SVGAGI. This CDR3 region has 15 residues. CDR3 protein: CASSYRDRVSYEQYF. Written as DNA, the CDR3 is TGTGCCAGCAGTTACAGGGACAGGGTCTCCTACGAGCAGTACTTC.

V and J are TRBV5-6 and TRBJ2-5; 12 nucleotides agree with TRBD2. V dropped 1 base and J dropped 5; count of bases not matched to a gene: 9. This CDR3 region has 17 residues. Germline CDR1 reads SGHDT; CDR2 reads YYEEEE. CDR3 amino acids: CASSLSSGRGSMETQYF. CDR3 sequence (DNA): TGTGCCAGCAGCTTGTCTAGCGGGAGGGGAAGTATGGAGACCCAGTACTTC. Variable domain in full (rest from reference TRBV5-6 and TRBJ2-5): DAGVTQSPTHLIKTRGQQVTLRCSPKSGHDTVSWYQQALGQGPQFIFQYYEEEERQRGNFPDRFSGHQFPNYSSELNVNALLLGDSALYLCASSLSSGRGSMETQYFGPGTRLLVL.

This chain uses TRBV14 with TRBJ2-7; 9 positions match TRBD2. The CDR3 is 14 residues long. J was trimmed by 7 bases and V by 3 bases; bases with no gene match: 7. Germline loops: CDR1 SGHDN, CDR2 FVKESK. CDR3 coding DNA: TGTGCCAGCAGCCAGTTCGGGACTAGCCGGGAGCAGTACTTC. Its translation is CASSQFGTSREQYF.